This T cell receptor beta chain was sequenced during a study of shared clonotypes between healthy human individuals. Study results and limitations: Naive CD4 clonotypes overlapped across several donors at roughly 5%.

A word on this clone: The antigen remains unidentified. Different DNA sequences within this sample yield the same CDR3.

The study drew all its donors from Caucasian adults living in Nashville, Tennessee. The split of CD4+ cells yielded CD45RA+ naive and CD45RA-negative memory subsets. Per the study methods: With immunoSEQ giving junction-only sequences and no quality scores, filtering differed. The method was immunoSEQ multiplex PCR; TCRdb's version includes in-frame clones alone and lacks a portion of them. The D gene and trimming were derived from the DNA, and the V and J assignments and clone size from that table. The sample records millions of clones, roughly 94% being singletons. The sample comprised naive CD4+ T cells sorted from blood. Subset specified: CD45RA+ positively selected. This TCR was recovered from a man younger than 30 in good health.

CDR3 nucleotide sequence: TGTGCCAGCAGTCGGGGGAACACTGAAGCTTTCTTT. As protein: CASSRGNTEAFF. The chain joins TRBV6-5 to TRBJ1-1; D is ambiguous. Trimming removed 5 bases at V and 1 base at J, with 5 bases between. The CDR3 length is 12 residues. From germline, CDR1 is MNHEY and CDR2 SVGAGI.